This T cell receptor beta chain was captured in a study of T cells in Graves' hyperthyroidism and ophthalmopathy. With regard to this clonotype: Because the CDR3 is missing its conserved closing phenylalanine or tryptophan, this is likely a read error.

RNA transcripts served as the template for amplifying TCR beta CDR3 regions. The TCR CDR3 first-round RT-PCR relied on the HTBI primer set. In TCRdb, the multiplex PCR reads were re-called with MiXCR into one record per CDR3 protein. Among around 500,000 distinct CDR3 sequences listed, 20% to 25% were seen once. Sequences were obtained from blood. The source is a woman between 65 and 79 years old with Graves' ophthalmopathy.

CDR3 DNA: TGTGCCAGCAGCTTAGCCGGGATGCCAGTCGGCAATCAGCCCCAGCATCTT. Encoded protein: CASSLAGMPVGNQPQHL. This chain links TRBV5-6 with TRBJ1-5; D unresolved. Trimming pared 2 bases from V and 2 bases from J, leaving 17 bases between. The CDR3 length is 17 residues. The germline V gene encodes CDR1 SGHDT and CDR2 YYEEEE.